What follows describes a single T cell receptor (beta chain). This sample is drawn from a study of blood T cell repertoires in COVID-19. On the study more broadly: The United States, Italy and Spain provided the acute and convalescent COVID-19 samples. PBMCs, B-cell-depleted T cells, or T cells were the source of the cDNA or gDNA that made up the material.

The length of the CDR3 is 16 residues. V was shortened by 4 bases and J by 2 bases, with 19 bases between the two germline ends. Germline V gives CDR1 SGHRS, CDR2 YFSETQ. Per the original methods: Reference gene primers were amplified, and this amplification served to estimate nucleated cell counts. Produced via immunoSEQ multiplex PCR; TCRdb's table is partial and in-frame only. Clone size and V and J calls were adopted from that table, with D and trimming inferred from the DNA. The sample contains roughly 100,000 clones, 80% to 90% of which appear only once. The chain combines TRBV5-1 with TRBJ2-7, with D hard to call. The sequenced material came from peripheral blood. The receptor comes from a human donor in a cohort sampled during active COVID-19. The CDR3: CASSPQPTREAYEQYF. For the CDR3, the DNA is TGCGCCAGCAGCCCCCAACCGACCCGAGAGGCCTACGAGCAGTACTTC.